A selection of T cell receptor beta chains follows, all from one sample in a study of identical twins. Via MiXCR, TCRdb re-called the 5' RACE reads, giving one row per CDR3 protein. This sample carries hundreds of thousands of distinct CDR3 sequences, around 7.5% of them seen once, and the ten largest clones take approximately 1.5%. A further study also used this sample, focusing on yellow fever vaccine responses in identical twins.

The sample taken for sequencing was PBMCs. Every receptor here comes from a woman aged 18-29 years in good health. CDR3s include the opening cysteine and the closing phenylalanine or tryptophan. Each record gives: clone size, V gene, J gene, D gene, CDR3 DNA, CDR3 protein. D genes are given only for firm matches. Not every row has a clone size; where given, it reads once, few, many or a size class.

clone size: few
V gene: TRBV6-1
J gene: TRBJ2-1
D gene: TRBD1
CDR3 DNA: TGTGCCAGCAGAACGGGACAGATTAACAATGAGCAGTTCTTC
CDR3 protein: CASRTGQINNEQFF

clone size: many
V gene: TRBV29-1
J gene: TRBJ2-5
D gene: TRBD1
CDR3 DNA: TGCAGCGTTGGGGGCAGAAGGGACAGAAAAGAGACCCAGTACTTC
CDR3 protein: CSVGGRRDRKETQYF

clone size: NA
V gene: TRBV11-2
J gene: TRBJ2-2
D gene: NA
CDR3 DNA: TGTGCCAGCAGCCCTGGAGCGGGTCACTATACCGGGGAGCTGTTTTTT
CDR3 protein: CASSPGAGHYTGELFF

clone size: NA
V gene: TRBV7-3
J gene: TRBJ1-6
D gene: NA
CDR3 DNA: TGTGCCAGCAGCTTCGGGGTGGGGTCCAGTTCACCCCTCCACTTT
CDR3 protein: CASSFGVGSSSPLHF

clone size: many
V gene: TRBV6-5
J gene: TRBJ1-5
D gene: NA
CDR3 DNA: TGTGCCAGCAGTTACGCTTTAGCCCAGCATTTT
CDR3 protein: CASSYALAQHF

clone size: many
V gene: TRBV5-1
J gene: TRBJ2-1
D gene: TRBD1
CDR3 DNA: TGCGCCAGCAGCTTGGGACAGGGACCCTACAATGAGCAGTTCTTC
CDR3 protein: CASSLGQGPYNEQFF

clone size: NA
V gene: TRBV12-3/TRBV12-4
J gene: TRBJ1-6
D gene: TRBD1
CDR3 DNA: TGTGCCAGCAGCTTTACAGGGGGTCCGGATTCACCCCTCCACTTT
CDR3 protein: CASSFTGGPDSPLHF

clone size: NA
V gene: TRBV12-3/TRBV12-4
J gene: TRBJ2-7
D gene: NA
CDR3 DNA: TGTGCCAGCAGCTCCCAAGACGGGACGAGGTCCTACGAGCAGTACTTC
CDR3 protein: CASSSQDGTRSYEQYF

clone size: many
V gene: TRBV20-1
J gene: TRBJ2-1
D gene: NA
CDR3 DNA: TGCAGTGCTAAGGCCCAAGTCAATGAGCAGTTCTTC
CDR3 protein: CSAKAQVNEQFF

clone size: many
V gene: TRBV5-1
J gene: TRBJ2-5
D gene: TRBD2
CDR3 DNA: TGCGCCAGCAGGTCTAGCGGGGGTCAAGAGACCCAGTACTTC
CDR3 protein: CASRSSGGQETQYF

clone size: NA
V gene: TRBV21-1
J gene: TRBJ1-5
D gene: NA
CDR3 DNA: TGTGCCAGCAGCAAAGCCAGTCGCAATCAGCCCCAGCATTTT
CDR3 protein: CASSKASRNQPQHF

clone size: NA
V gene: TRBV20-1
J gene: TRBJ2-2
D gene: TRBD2
CDR3 DNA: TGCAGTGGGACTAGCGGGGCGAACACCGGGGAGCTGTTTTTT
CDR3 protein: CSGTSGANTGELFF

clone size: NA
V gene: TRBV20-1
J gene: TRBJ2-5
D gene: NA
CDR3 DNA: TGCAGTGCTAGACAGGGGAGCCAAGAGACCCAGTACTTC
CDR3 protein: CSARQGSQETQYF

clone size: NA
V gene: TRBV11-3
J gene: TRBJ2-1
D gene: NA
CDR3 DNA: TGTGCCAGCAGCCACTTACCCTCTTTCTCCTACAATGAGCAGTTCTTC
CDR3 protein: CASSHLPSFSYNEQFF

clone size: few
V gene: TRBV6-1
J gene: TRBJ2-2
D gene: TRBD2
CDR3 DNA: TGTGCCAGCATGGGGGGACTAGCTCGAACCGGGGAGCTGTTTTTT
CDR3 protein: CASMGGLARTGELFF

clone size: NA
V gene: TRBV20-1
J gene: TRBJ1-5
D gene: TRBD1
CDR3 DNA: TGCAGTGCTAGAGCGGTGACAGGGGCCAAGAATCAGCCCCAGCATTTT
CDR3 protein: CSARAVTGAKNQPQHF

clone size: few
V gene: TRBV5-5
J gene: TRBJ2-1
D gene: TRBD2
CDR3 DNA: TGTGCCAGCAGCGGATACAGGGTCGGCGGGAGGGCCTACAATGAGCAGTTCTTC
CDR3 protein: CASSGYRVGGRAYNEQFF

clone size: few
V gene: TRBV7-8
J gene: TRBJ1-1
D gene: NA
CDR3 DNA: TGTGCCAGCAGCTTACAGAGGATGAACACTGAAGCTTTCTTT
CDR3 protein: CASSLQRMNTEAFF

clone size: many
V gene: TRBV20-1
J gene: TRBJ1-5
D gene: NA
CDR3 DNA: TGCAGTGCTAGTGGGTGGGGGGGCGATGACAATCAGCCCCAGCATTTT
CDR3 protein: CSASGWGGDDNQPQHF

clone size: few
V gene: TRBV5-1
J gene: TRBJ1-5
D gene: NA
CDR3 DNA: TGCGCCAGCAGCTTGGCCCGTCAGGCGACCAGCAATCAGCCCCAGCATTTT
CDR3 protein: CASSLARQATSNQPQHF

clone size: few
V gene: TRBV4-1
J gene: TRBJ1-4
D gene: TRBD1
CDR3 DNA: TGCGCCAGCAGCCAGGGGGACAGGGACAATGAAAAACTGTTTTTT
CDR3 protein: CASSQGDRDNEKLFF

clone size: NA
V gene: TRBV18
J gene: TRBJ1-4
D gene: TRBD1
CDR3 DNA: TGTGCCAGCAAGACAGGGGGAGATGAAAAACTGTTTTTT
CDR3 protein: CASKTGGDEKLFF